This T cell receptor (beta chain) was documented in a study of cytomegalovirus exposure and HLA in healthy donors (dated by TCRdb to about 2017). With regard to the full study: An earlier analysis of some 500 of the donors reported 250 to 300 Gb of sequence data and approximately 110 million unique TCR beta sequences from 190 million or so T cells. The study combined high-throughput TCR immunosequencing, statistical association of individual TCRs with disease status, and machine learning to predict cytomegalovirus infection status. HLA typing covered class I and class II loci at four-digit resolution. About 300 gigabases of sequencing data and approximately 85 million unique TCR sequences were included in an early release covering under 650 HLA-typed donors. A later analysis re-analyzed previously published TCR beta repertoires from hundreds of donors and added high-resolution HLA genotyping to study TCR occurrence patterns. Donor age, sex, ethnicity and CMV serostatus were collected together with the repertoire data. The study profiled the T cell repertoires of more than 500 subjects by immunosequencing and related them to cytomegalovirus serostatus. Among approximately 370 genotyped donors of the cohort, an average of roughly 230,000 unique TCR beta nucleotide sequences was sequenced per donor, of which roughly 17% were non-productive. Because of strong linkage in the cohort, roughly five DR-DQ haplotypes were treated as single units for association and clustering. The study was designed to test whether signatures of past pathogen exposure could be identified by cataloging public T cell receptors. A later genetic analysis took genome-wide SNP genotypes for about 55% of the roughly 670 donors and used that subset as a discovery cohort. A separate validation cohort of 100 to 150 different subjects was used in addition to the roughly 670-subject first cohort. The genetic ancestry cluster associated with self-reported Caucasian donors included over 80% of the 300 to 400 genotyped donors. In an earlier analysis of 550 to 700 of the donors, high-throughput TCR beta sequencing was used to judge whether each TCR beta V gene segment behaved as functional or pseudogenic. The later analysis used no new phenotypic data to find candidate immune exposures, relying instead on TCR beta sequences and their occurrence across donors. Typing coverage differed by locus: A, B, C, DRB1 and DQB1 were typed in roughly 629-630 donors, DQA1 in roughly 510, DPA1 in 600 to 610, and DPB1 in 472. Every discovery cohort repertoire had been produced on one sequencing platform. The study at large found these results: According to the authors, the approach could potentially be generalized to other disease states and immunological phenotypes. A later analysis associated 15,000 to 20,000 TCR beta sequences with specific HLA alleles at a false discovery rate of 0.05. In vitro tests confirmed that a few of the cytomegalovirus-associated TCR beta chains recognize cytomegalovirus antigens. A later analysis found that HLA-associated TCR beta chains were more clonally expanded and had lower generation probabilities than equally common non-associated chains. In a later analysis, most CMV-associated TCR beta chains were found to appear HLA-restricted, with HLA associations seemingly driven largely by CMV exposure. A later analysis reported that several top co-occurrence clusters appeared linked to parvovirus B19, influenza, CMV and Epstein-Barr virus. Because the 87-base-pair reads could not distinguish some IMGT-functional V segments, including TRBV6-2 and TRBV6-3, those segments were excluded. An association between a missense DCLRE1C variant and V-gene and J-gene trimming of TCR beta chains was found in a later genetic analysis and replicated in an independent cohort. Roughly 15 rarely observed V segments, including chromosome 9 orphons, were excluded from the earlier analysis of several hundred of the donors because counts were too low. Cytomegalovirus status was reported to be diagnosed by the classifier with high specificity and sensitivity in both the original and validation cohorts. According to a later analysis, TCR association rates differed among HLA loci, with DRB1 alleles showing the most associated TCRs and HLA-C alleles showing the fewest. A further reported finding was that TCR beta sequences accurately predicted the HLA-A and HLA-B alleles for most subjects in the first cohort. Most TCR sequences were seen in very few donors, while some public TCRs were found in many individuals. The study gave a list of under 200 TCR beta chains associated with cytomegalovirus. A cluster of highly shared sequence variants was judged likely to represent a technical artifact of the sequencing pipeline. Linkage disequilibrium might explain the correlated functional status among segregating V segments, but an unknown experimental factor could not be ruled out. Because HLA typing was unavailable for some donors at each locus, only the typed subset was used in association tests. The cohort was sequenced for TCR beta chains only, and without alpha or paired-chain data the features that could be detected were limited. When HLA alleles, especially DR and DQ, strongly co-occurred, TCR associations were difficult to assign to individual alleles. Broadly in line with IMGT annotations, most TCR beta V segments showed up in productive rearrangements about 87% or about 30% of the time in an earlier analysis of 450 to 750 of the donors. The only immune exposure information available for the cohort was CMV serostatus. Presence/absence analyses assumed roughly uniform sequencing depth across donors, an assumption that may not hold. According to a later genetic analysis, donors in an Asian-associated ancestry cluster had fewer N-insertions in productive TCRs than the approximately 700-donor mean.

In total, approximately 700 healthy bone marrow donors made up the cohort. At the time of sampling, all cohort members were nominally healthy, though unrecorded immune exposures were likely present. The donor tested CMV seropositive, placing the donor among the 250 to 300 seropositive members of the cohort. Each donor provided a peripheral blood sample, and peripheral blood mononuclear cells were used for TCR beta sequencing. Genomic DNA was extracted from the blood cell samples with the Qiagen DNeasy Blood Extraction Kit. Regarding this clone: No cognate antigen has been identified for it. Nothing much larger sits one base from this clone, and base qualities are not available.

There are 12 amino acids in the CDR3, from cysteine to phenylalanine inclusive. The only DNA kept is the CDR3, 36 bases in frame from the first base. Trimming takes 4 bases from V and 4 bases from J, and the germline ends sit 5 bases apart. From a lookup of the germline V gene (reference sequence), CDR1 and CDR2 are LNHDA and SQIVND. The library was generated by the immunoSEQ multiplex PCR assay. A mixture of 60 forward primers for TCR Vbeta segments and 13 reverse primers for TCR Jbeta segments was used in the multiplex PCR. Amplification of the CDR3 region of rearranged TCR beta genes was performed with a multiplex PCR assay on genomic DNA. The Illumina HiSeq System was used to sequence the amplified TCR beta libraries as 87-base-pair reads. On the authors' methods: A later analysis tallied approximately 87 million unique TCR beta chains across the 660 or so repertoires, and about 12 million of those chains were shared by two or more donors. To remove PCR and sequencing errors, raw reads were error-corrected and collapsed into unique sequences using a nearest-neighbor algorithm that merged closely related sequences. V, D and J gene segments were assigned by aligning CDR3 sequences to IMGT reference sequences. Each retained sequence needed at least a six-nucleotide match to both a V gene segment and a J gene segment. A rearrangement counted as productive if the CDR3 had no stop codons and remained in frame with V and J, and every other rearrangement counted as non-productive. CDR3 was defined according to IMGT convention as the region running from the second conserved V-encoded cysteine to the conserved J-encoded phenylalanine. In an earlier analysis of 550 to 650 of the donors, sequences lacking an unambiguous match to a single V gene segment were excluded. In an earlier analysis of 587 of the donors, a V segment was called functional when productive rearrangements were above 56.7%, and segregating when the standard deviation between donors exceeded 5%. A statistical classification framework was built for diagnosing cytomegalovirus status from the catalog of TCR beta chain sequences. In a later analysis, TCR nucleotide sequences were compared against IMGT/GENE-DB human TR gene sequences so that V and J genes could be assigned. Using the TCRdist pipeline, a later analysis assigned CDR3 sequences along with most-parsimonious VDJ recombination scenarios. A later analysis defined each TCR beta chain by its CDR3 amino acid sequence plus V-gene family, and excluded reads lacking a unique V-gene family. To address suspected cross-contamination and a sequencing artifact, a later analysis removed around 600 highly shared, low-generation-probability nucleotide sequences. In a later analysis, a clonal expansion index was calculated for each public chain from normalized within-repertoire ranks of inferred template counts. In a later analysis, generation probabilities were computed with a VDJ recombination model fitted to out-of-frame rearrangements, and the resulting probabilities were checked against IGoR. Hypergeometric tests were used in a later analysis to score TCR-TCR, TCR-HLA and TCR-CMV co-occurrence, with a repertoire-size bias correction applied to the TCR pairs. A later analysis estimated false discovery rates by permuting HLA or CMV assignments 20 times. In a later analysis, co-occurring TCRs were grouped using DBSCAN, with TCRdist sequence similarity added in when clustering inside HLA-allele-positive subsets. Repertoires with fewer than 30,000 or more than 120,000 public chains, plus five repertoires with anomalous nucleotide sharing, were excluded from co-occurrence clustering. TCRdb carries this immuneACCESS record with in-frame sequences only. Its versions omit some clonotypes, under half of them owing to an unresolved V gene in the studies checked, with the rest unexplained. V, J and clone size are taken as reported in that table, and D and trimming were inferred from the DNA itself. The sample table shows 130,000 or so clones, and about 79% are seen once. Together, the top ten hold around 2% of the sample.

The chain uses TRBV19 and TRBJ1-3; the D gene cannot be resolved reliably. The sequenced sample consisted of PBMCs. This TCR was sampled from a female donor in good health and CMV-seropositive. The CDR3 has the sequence CASSTRGNTIYF. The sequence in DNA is TGTGCCAGTAGTACCAGAGGAAACACCATATATTTT.